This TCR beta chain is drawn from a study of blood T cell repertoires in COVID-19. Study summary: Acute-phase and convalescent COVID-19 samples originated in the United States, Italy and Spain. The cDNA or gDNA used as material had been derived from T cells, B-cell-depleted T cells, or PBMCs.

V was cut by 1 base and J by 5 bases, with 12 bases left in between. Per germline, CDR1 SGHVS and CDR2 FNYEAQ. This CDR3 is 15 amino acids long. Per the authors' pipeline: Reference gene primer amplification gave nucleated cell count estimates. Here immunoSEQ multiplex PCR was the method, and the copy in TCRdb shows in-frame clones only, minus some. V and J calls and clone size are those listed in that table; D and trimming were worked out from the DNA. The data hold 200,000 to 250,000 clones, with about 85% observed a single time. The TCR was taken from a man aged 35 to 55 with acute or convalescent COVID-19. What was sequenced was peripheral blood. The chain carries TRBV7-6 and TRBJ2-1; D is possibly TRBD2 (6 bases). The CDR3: CASSLGAGVNNEQFF. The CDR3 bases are TGTGCCAGCAGCTTAGGAGCGGGCGTAAACAATGAGCAGTTCTTC. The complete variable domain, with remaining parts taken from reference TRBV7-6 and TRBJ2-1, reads GAGVSQSPRYKVTKRGQDVALRCDPISGHVSLYWYRQALGQGPEFLTYFNYEAQQDKSGLPNDRFSAERPEGSISTLTIQRTEQRDSAMYRCASSLGAGVNNEQFFGPGTRLTVL.